This T cell receptor (beta chain) was captured by sequencing in a study of OX40 agonist ivuxolimab in advanced cancers. Study summary: The treatment was a fully human IgG2 OX40 agonist, ivuxolimab.

The table came from immunoSEQ multiplex PCR; TCRdb's copy has only in-frame clones and leaves some out. The table has about 40,000 clones, approximately 90% seen once. Findings of the study overall: In a subset of nonresponders, normalized T-cell clonal expansion was also low.

Concerning this clone itself: Its antigen is unidentified.

Germline CDR1 is MNHEY and CDR2 is SVGAGI. Germline trimming cut 0 bases from V and 1 base from J; bases unmatched to any gene: 5. The CDR3 totals 16 residues. The material sequenced was CD4+ or CD8+ T cells sorted from blood, taken in a trial of the OX40 agonist ivuxolimab. The V gene is TRBV6-5, the J gene TRBJ1-2; TRBD1 matches at 7 bases. The TCR was taken from an adult with an advanced solid tumor such as melanoma, head and neck, liver or kidney cancer. The CDR3 region has the DNA TGTGCCAGCAGTTACTCGACAGGGCCTATTAACTATGGCTACACCTTC. Translating gives CASSYSTGPINYGYTF.